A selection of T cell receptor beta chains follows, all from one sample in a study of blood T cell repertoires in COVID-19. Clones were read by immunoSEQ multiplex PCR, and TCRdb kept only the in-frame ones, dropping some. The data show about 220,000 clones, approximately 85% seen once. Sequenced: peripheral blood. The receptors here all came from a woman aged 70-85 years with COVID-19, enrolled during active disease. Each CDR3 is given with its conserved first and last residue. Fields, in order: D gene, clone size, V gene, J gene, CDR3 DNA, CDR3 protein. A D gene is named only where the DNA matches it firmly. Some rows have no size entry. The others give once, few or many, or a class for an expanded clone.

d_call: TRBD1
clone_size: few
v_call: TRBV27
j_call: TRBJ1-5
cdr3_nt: TGTGCCAGCAGGGGGACAGTTAGGGGGCAGCCCCAGCATTTT
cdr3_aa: CASRGTVRGQPQHF

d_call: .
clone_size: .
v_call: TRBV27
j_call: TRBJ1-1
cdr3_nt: TGTGCCAGCAGCCTAGACAGGTACACTGAAGCTTTCTTT
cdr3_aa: CASSLDRYTEAFF

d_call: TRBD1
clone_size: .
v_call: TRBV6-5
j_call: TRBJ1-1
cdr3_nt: TGTGCCAGCAGTTACAGGGGGCGTCGGGGCACTGAAGCTTTCTTT
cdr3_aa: CASSYRGRRGTEAFF

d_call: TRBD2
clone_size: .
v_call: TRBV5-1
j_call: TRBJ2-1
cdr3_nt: TGCGCCAGCAGCTTACAGAGCGGGAGGGCGGATGAGCAGTTCTTC
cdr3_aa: CASSLQSGRADEQFF

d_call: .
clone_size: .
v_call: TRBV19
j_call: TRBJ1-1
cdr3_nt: TGTGCCAGTAGTATAGATCGGGTTTCTGAAGCTTTCTTT
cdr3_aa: CASSIDRVSEAFF

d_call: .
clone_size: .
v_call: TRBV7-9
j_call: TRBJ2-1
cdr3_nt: TGTGCCAGCAGCTTCTCGGGGAAAAGCTCCTACAATGAGCAGTTCTTC
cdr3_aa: CASSFSGKSSYNEQFF

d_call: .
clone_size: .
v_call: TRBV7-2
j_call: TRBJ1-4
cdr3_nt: TGTGCCAGCAGAAGACAGTCAACTAATGAAAAACTGTTTTTT
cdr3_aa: CASRRQSTNEKLFF

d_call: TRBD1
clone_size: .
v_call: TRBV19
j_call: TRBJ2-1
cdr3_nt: TGTGCCAGTAGTATCGGACAGGAGCTCTACAATGAGCAGTTCTTC
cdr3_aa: CASSIGQELYNEQFF

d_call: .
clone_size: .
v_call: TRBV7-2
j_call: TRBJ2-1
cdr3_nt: TGTGCCAGCAGCTTACAGGGCGGCAACTCCTACAATGAGCAGTTCTTC
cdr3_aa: CASSLQGGNSYNEQFF

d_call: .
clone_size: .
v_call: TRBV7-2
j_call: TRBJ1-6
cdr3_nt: TGTGCCAGCAGCTTAATGCGGGCTGACTCACCCCTCCACTTT
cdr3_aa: CASSLMRADSPLHF

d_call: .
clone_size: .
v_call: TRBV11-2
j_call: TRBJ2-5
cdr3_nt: TGTGCCAGCAGCTTAACCCCCGGCTCGGGGTACCAAGAGACCCAGTACTTC
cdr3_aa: CASSLTPGSGYQETQYF

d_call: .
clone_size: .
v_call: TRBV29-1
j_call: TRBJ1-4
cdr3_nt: TGCAGCGTTGGTGTCGGGGCTAATGAAAAACTGTTTTTT
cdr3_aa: CSVGVGANEKLFF

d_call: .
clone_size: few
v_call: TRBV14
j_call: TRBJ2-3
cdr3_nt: TGTGCCAGCAGCCAAGATGTGAGGAGGGGGCAGGGAGATACGCAGTATTTT
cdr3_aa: CASSQDVRRGQGDTQYF

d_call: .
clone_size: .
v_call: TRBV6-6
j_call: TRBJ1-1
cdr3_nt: TGTGCCAGCAGGCGGGGGACAACGAACACTGAAGCTTTCTTT
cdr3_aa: CASRRGTTNTEAFF

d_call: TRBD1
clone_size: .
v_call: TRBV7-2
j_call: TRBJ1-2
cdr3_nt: TGTGCCAGCAGCTTACGGGACAGGGAATTCATCGGCTACACCTTC
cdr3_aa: CASSLRDREFIGYTF

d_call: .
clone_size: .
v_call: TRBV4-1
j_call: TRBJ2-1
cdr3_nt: TGCGCCAGCAGCAGTGTACAGTCGAACTCCTACAATGAGCAGTTCTTC
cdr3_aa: CASSSVQSNSYNEQFF

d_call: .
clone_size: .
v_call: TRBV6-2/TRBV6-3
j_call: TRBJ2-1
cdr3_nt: TGTGCCAGCAGTCCCTACCACTCCGATGAGCAGTTCTTC
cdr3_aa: CASSPYHSDEQFF

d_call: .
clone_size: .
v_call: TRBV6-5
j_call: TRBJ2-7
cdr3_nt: TGTGCCAGCAGTTACGCAGGGGCGAGCTCCTACGAGCAGTACTTC
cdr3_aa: CASSYAGASSYEQYF